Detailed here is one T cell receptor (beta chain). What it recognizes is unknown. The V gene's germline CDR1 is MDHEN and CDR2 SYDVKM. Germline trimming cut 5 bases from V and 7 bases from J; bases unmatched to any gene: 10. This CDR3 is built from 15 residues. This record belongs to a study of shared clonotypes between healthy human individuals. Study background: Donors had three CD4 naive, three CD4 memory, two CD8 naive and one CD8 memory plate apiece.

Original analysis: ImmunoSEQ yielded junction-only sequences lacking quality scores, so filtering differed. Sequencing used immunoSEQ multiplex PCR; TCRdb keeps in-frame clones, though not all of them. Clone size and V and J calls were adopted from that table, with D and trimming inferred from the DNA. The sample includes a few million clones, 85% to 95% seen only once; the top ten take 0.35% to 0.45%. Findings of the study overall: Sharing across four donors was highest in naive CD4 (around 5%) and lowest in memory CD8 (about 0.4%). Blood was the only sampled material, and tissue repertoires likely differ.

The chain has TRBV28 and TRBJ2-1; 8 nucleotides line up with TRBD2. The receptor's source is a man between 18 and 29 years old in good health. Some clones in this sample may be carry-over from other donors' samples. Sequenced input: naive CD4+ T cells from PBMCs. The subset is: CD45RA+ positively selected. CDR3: CASSLPSSGSNEQFF. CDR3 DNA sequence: TGTGCCAGCAGTCTCCCCTCAAGCGGGAGTAATGAGCAGTTCTTC.